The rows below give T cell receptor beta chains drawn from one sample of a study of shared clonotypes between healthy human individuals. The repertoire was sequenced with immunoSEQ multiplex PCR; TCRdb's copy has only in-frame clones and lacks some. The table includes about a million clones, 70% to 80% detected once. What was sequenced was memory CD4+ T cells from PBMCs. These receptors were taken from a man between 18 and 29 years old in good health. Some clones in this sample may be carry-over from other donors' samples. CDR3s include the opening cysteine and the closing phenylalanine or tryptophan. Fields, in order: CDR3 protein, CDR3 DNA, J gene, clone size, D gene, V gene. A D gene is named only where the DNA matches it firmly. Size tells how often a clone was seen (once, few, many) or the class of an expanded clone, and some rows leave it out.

CASSLSPSNYGYTF TGCGCCAGCAGCTTGTCCCCATCCAACTATGGCTACACCTTC TRBJ1-2 - - TRBV5-1
CASSPRGGVRGNQPQHF TGTGCCAGTAGTCCTCGGGGAGGGGTCCGGGGCAATCAGCCCCAGCATTTT TRBJ1-5 - - TRBV19
CASSRGQNNQPQHF TGTGCCAGCAGCCGTGGACAGAATAATCAGCCCCAGCATTTT TRBJ1-5 - - TRBV6-5
CASSLAGQNYNEQFF TGCGCCAGCAGCCTAGCGGGGCAAAATTACAATGAGCAGTTCTTC TRBJ2-1 - TRBD2 TRBV5-1
CASSQVTLSSKETQYF TGCGCCAGCAGCCAAGTGACTTTGTCCTCAAAAGAGACCCAGTACTTC TRBJ2-5 - - TRBV4-1
CASGYRDNQPQHF TGTGCCAGTGGGTACAGGGACAATCAGCCCCAGCATTTT TRBJ1-5 - - TRBV19
CASSSPGQTYEQYF TGTGCCAGCAGTTCCCCGGGACAGACCTACGAGCAGTACTTC TRBJ2-7 few TRBD1 TRBV28
CASSPDRLAGGYEQYF TGTGCCAGCTCACCTGACCGACTAGCGGGAGGGTACGAGCAGTACTTC TRBJ2-7 - TRBD2 TRBV18
CASSLTSGRTDTQYF TGTGCCAGCTCGCTTACTAGCGGGAGGACAGATACGCAGTATTTT TRBJ2-3 - TRBD2 TRBV18
CASSRSGQNANYGYTF TGCGCCAGCAGCCGAAGTGGACAGAATGCTAACTATGGCTACACCTTC TRBJ1-2 once - TRBV4-1
CASGGTSIHHEQYF TGTGCCAGCGGCGGGACTAGCATACATCACGAGCAGTACTTC TRBJ2-7 - TRBD2 TRBV27
CASSYLAGGEQFF TGTGCCAGCAGTTACCTGGCAGGGGGTGAGCAGTTCTTC TRBJ2-1 - TRBD1 TRBV6-6
CASSLKGGIGAEAFF TGTGCCAGCAGTCTTAAGGGGGGTATAGGGGCAGAAGCTTTCTTT TRBJ1-1 - - TRBV27
CASHFSHLGETQYF TGCGCCAGCCACTTTTCACACTTGGGAGAGACCCAGTACTTC TRBJ2-5 few - TRBV10-1
CATLDRASNQPQHF TGTGCCACCCTAGACAGGGCTAGCAATCAGCCCCAGCATTTT TRBJ1-5 - TRBD1 TRBV19
CASSRREGISHEQYF TGTGCCAGCAGTAGGCGGGAGGGTATTTCCCACGAGCAGTACTTC TRBJ2-7 few TRBD2 TRBV6-1
CASSLDTGGFNQPQHF TGTGCCAGCAGCTTAGATACAGGGGGCTTCAATCAGCCCCAGCATTTT TRBJ1-5 - TRBD1 TRBV7-9
CASSFGFVAGELFF TGTGCTAGCAGCTTTGGATTCGTCGCGGGGGAGCTGTTTTTT TRBJ2-2 - - TRBV7-7
CAWSVLYSEAFF TGTGCCTGGAGTGTTTTGTACAGTGAAGCTTTCTTT TRBJ1-1 few - TRBV30
CASSPQGAIREQFF TGTGCCAGCAGCCCCCAGGGGGCTATCCGTGAGCAGTTCTTC TRBJ2-1 - TRBD1 TRBV7-3
CASSYRQENTEAFF TGTGCCAGCAGCTATAGACAGGAGAACACTGAAGCTTTCTTT TRBJ1-1 - - TRBV7-9
CASSFGVVAGEQYF TGTGCCAGCAGCTTCGGGGTCGTTGCGGGCGAGCAGTACTTC TRBJ2-7 - - TRBV7-2
CASRAGESKNIQYF TGTGCCAGCAGGGCAGGGGAGTCCAAAAACATTCAGTACTTC TRBJ2-4 - - TRBV2
CAGAGGNTEAFF TGTGCCGGGGCCGGGGGCAACACTGAAGCTTTCTTT TRBJ1-1 few - TRBV2
CASSLVRAEQYF TGTGCCAGCAGCTTAGTTCGCGCCGAGCAGTACTTC TRBJ2-7 once - TRBV7-2
CASSQVSGRPYEQYF TGCGCCAGCAGTCAAGTCTCCGGGAGGCCCTACGAGCAGTACTTC TRBJ2-7 many TRBD2 TRBV23-1
CASGFGVTGTDTQYF TGTGCTAGTGGTTTTGGGGTCACAGGCACGGATACGCAGTATTTT TRBJ2-3 once - TRBV12-5
CAISERGSSYNEQFF TGTGCCATCAGTGAGAGGGGGAGCTCCTACAATGAGCAGTTCTTC TRBJ2-1 - - TRBV10-3
CASSNSQGFGYGYTF TGTGCCAGCTCGAATTCGCAGGGGTTCGGCTATGGCTACACCTTC TRBJ1-2 few - TRBV18
CASSLVQGRREATNEKLFF TGTGCCAGCAGTTTGGTACAGGGACGTCGGGAAGCAACTAATGAAAAACTGTTTTTT TRBJ1-4 - - TRBV28
CSAYRDSGNTIYF TGCAGCGCGTACAGGGACTCTGGAAACACCATATATTTT TRBJ1-3 many - TRBV29-1
CASSTPQETQYF TGTGCCAGCTCGACCCCTCAAGAGACCCAGTACTTC TRBJ2-5 - - TRBV18
CASSLEAPANYGYTF TGTGCCAGCAGTCTTGAGGCCCCGGCTAACTATGGCTACACCTTC TRBJ1-2 - - TRBV28
CSAAPGRGTGELFF TGCAGTGCTGCCCCGGGGAGAGGCACCGGGGAGCTGTTTTTT TRBJ2-2 - - TRBV29-1
CASRQGVNEKLFF TGTGCCAGCAGACAGGGCGTTAATGAAAAACTGTTTTTT TRBJ1-4 - - TRBV6-1
CASSRSLNTGELFF TGTGCCAGCAGCCGCTCCTTGAACACCGGGGAGCTGTTTTTT TRBJ2-2 - - TRBV7-8
CASSLQRRATGELFF TGTGCCAGCAGTTTACAACGGCGGGCCACCGGGGAGCTGTTTTTT TRBJ2-2 - - TRBV27
CASSGHGRPGNTIYF TGTGCCAGCAGTGGACACGGCCGACCTGGAAACACCATATATTTT TRBJ1-3 - - TRBV28
CASSEGWGNQPQHF TGTGCCAGCAGTGAAGGGTGGGGCAATCAGCCCCAGCATTTT TRBJ1-5 - - TRBV2
CASSQDWTSPQHF TGTGCCAGCAGCCAGGATTGGACTTCCCCCCAGCATTTT TRBJ1-5 few - TRBV14
CAWSLDQGARETQYF TGTGCCTGGAGCCTGGACCAGGGGGCTAGGGAGACCCAGTACTTC TRBJ2-5 - TRBD1 TRBV30
CASSFQTNTEAFF TGTGCCAGCAGCTTCCAGACGAACACTGAAGCTTTCTTT TRBJ1-1 - - TRBV11-1
CAWTNRQGIGLGSPLHF TGTGCCTGGACCAACCGACAGGGCATAGGGCTTGGGTCACCCCTCCACTTT TRBJ1-6 - TRBD1 TRBV30
CASSLGRVRAGGYEQYF TGTGCCAGCAGCCTCGGCAGGGTGCGAGCGGGAGGCTACGAGCAGTACTTC TRBJ2-7 - TRBD2 TRBV14
CASSLGQGATGANVLTF TGCGCCAGCAGCTTGGGACAGGGGGCTACTGGGGCCAACGTCCTGACTTTC TRBJ2-6 - TRBD1 TRBV5-1
CASSVGLTTEQYF TGTGCCAGCAGCGTCGGACTGACAACCGAGCAGTACTTC TRBJ2-7 - - TRBV5-6
CASSAPHRGSNTGELFF TGTGCCAGCAGCGCGCCCCACAGGGGGTCGAACACCGGGGAGCTGTTTTTT TRBJ2-2 - TRBD1 TRBV9
CASSPLDRNQPQHF TGTGCCAGCAGCCCGCTAGACAGGAATCAGCCCCAGCATTTT TRBJ1-5 - - TRBV28
CASSFQSSYNEQFF TGTGCCAGCAGCTTCCAAAGCTCCTACAATGAGCAGTTCTTC TRBJ2-1 few - TRBV7-2
CASSFGLAGFYEQYF TGTGCCAGCAGCTTCGGACTAGCGGGATTCTACGAGCAGTACTTC TRBJ2-7 - TRBD2 TRBV11-2
CASSLGKTYEQYF TGTGCCAGCAGCTTGGGCAAAACCTACGAGCAGTACTTC TRBJ2-7 - - TRBV5-4
CASSFLAGELFF TGTGCCAGCAGCTTTCTAGCCGGGGAGCTGTTTTTT TRBJ2-2 - - TRBV11-2
CASSLVLGRGDEQFF TGTGCCAGCAGCTTGGTCCTCGGGAGGGGGGATGAGCAGTTCTTC TRBJ2-1 - TRBD2 TRBV7-8